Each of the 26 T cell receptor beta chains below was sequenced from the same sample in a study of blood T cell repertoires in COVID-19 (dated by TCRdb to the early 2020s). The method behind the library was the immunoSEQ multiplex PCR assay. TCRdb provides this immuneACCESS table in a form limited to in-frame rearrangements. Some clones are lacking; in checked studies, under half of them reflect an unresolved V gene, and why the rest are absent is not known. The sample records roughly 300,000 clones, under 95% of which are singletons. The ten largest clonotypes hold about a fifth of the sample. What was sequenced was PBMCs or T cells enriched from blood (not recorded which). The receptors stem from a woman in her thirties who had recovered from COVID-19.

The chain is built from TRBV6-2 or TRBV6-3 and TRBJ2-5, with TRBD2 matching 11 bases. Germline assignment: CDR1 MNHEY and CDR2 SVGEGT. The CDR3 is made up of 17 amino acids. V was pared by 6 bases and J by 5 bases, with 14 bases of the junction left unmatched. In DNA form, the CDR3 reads TGTGCCAGCAGCTTCCCTAGCGGGAGGACTACGGGGGAGACCCAGTACTTC. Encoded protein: CASSFPSGRTTGETQYF.

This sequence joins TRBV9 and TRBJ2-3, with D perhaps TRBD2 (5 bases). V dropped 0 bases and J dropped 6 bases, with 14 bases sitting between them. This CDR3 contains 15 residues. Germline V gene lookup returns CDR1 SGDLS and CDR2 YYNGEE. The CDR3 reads CASSVAGLRGDTQYF. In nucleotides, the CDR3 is TGTGCCAGCAGCGTAGCAGGACTGAGAGGCGATACGCAGTATTTT.

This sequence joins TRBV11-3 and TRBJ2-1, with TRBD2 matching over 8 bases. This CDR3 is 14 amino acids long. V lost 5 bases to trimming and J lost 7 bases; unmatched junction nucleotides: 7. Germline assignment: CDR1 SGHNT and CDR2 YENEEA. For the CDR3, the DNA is TGTGCCAGCAGCGGGACTAGAAGCGAGAATGAGCAGTTCTTC. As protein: CASSGTRSENEQFF.

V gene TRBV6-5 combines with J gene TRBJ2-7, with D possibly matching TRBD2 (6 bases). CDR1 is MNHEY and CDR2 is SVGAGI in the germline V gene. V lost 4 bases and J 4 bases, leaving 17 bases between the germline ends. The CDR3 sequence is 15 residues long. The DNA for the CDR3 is TGTGCCAGCAGTTCGATTAGCGGACGTTCGTACGAGCAGTACTTC. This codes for CASSSISGRSYEQYF.

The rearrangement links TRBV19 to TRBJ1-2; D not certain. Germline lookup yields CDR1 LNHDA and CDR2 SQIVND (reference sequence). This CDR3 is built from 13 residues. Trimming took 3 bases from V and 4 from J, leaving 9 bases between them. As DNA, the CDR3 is TGTGCCAGTAGTATTGGGGAGACCTATGGCTACACCTTC. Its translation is CASSIGETYGYTF.

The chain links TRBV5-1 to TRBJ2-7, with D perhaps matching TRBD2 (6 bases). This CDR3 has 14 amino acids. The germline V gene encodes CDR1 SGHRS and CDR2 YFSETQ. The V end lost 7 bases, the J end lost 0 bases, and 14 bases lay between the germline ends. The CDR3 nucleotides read TGCGCCAGCTCCGGCGGGGCCAGCTCCTACGAGCAGTACTTC. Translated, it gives CASSGGASSYEQYF.

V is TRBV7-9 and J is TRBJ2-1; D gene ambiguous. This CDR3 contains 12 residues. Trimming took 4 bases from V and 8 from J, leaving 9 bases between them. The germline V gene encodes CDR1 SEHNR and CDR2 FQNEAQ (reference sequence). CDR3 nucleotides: TGTGCCAGCAGCTCCTACAGCCATGAGCAGTTCTTC. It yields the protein CASSSYSHEQFF.

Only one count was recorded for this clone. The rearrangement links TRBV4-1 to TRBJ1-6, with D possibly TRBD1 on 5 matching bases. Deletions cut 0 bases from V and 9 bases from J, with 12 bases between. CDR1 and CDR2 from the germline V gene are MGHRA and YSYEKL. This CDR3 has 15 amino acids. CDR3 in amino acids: CASSQDVSGVSPLHF. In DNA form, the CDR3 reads TGCGCCAGCAGCCAAGATGTATCGGGGGTTTCACCCCTCCACTTT.

The DNA for the CDR3 is TGTGCCAGCAGCCGACAGGGGATAATAGCAGATACGCAGTATTTT. As protein: CASSRQGIIADTQYF. V gene TRBV28 combines with J gene TRBJ2-3; 8 bases map to TRBD1. The CDR3 contains 15 residues. The V and J ends lost 6 bases and 4 bases, in that order; junction bases with no gene match: 9. Germline CDR1 and CDR2: MDHEN and SYDVKM. The whole variable domain, remainder taken from reference TRBV28 and TRBJ2-3, is DVKVTQSSRYLVKRTGEKVFLECVQDMDHENMFWYRQDPGLGLRLIYFSYDVKMKEKGDIPEGYSVSREKKERFSLILESASTNQTSMYLCASSRQGIIADTQYFGPGTRLTVL.

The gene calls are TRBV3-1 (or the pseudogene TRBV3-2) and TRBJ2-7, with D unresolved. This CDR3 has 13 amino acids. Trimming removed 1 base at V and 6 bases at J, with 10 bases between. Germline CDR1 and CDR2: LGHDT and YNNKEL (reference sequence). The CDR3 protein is CASSQVTSTEQYF. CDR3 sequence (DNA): TGTGCCAGCAGCCAAGTAACTTCTACCGAGCAGTACTTC.

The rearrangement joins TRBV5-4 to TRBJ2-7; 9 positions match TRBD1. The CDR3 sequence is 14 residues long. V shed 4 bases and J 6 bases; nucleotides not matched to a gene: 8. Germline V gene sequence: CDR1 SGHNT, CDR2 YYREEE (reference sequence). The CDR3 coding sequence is TGTGCCAGCAGCCGGTCGGGACAGGGCTCCGAGCAGTACTTC. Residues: CASSRSGQGSEQYF.

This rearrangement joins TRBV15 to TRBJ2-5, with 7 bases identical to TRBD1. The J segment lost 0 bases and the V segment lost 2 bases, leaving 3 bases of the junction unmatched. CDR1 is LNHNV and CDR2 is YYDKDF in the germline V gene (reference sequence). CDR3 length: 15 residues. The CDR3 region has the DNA TGTGCCACCAGCAGACGGGACAGTCACCAAGAGACCCAGTACTTC. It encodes CATSRRDSHQETQYF.

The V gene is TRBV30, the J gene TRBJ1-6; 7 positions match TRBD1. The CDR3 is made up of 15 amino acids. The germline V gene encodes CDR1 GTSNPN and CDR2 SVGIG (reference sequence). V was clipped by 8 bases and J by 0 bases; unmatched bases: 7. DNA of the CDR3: TGTGCCGGTATGGACAGGAGCTCCTATAATTCACCCCTCCACTTT. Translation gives CAGMDRSSYNSPLHF. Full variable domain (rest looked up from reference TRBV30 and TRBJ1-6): SQTIHQWPATLVQPVGSPLSLECTVEGTSNPNLYWYRQAAGRGLQLLFYSVGIGQISSEVPQNLSASRPQDRQFILSSKKLLLSDSGFYLCAGMDRSSYNSPLHFGNGTRLTVT.

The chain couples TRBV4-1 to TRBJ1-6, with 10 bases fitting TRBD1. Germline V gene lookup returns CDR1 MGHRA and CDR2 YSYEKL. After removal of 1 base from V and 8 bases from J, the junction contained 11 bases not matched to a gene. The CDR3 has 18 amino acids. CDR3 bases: TGCGCCAGCAGCCAAGTTTTAGCTCTAGGGACAGGGGATTCACCCCTCCACTTT. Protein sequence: CASSQVLALGTGDSPLHF.

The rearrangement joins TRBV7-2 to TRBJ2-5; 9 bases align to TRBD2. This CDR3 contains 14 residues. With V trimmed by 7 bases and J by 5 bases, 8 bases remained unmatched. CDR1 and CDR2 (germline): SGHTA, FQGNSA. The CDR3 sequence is CASTPGLAMETQYF. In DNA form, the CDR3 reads TGTGCCAGCACCCCGGGACTAGCAATGGAGACCCAGTACTTC.

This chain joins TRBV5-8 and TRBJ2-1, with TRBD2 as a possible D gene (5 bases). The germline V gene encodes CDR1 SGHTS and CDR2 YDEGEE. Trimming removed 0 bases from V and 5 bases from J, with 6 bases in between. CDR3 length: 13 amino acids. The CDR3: CASSLGGDNEQFF. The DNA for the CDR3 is TGTGCCAGCAGCTTGGGGGGAGACAATGAGCAGTTCTTC.

CDR3 DNA sequence: TGTGCCACGTCCTCTCTCAGACCGGGGGACTATGGCTACACCTTC. It yields the protein CATSSLRPGDYGYTF. The chain uses TRBV19 and TRBJ1-2; tentatively, D is TRBD1 (5 bases). The V gene's germline CDR1 is LNHDA and CDR2 SQIVND (reference sequence). The CDR3 is made up of 15 amino acids. Trimming left V 10 bases short and J 3 bases short, with 21 bases between.

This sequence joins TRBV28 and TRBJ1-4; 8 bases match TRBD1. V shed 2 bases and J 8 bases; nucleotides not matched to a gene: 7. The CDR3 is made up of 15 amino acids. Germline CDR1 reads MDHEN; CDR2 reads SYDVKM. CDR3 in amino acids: CASSLRQGRREKLFF. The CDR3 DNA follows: TGTGCCAGCAGTTTAAGACAGGGGAGGCGGGAAAAACTGTTTTTT.

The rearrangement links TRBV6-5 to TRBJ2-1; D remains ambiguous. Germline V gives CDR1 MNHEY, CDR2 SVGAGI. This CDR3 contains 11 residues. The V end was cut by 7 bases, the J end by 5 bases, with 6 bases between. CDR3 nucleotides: TGTGCCAGCACAGGCAACAATGAGCAGTTCTTC. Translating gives CASTGNNEQFF.

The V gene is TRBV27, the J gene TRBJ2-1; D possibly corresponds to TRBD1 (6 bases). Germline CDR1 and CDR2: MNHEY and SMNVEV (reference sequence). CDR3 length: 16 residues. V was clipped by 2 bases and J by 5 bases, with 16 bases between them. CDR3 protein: CASSLRKGHRDNEQFF. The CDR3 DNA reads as TGTGCCAGCAGTTTAAGGAAGGGACATCGGGACAATGAGCAGTTCTTC.

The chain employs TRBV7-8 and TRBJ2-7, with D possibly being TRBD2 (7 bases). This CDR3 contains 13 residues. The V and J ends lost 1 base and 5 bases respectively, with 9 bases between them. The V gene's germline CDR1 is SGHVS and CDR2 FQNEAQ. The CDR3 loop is CASSLGRGHEQYF. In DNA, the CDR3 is TGTGCCAGCAGCTTAGGGCGGGGGCACGAGCAGTACTTC.

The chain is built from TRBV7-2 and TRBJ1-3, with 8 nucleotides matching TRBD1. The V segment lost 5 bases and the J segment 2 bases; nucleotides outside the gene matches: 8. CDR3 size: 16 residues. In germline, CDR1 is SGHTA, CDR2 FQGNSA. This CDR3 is CASSVQTGAPGNTIYF. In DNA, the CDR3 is TGTGCCAGCAGCGTCCAGACAGGGGCGCCTGGAAACACCATATATTTT.

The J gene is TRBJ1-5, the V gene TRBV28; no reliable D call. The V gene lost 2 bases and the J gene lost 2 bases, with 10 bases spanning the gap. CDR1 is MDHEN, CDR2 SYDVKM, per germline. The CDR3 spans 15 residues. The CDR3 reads CASSLPGFGNQPQHF. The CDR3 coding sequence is TGTGCCAGCAGTTTACCGGGGTTCGGCAATCAGCCCCAGCATTTT.

The CDR3 reads CASSFGGTGGYEQYF. CDR3 DNA: TGTGCCAGCAGCTTCGGGGGGACAGGGGGCTACGAGCAGTACTTC. The chain carries TRBV7-9 and TRBJ2-7, with 11 bases that match TRBD1. Per the germline V gene, CDR1 is SEHNR and CDR2 is FQNEAQ (reference sequence). The CDR3 loop spans 15 amino acids. V shed 3 bases and J 3 bases; nucleotides not matched to a gene: 4.

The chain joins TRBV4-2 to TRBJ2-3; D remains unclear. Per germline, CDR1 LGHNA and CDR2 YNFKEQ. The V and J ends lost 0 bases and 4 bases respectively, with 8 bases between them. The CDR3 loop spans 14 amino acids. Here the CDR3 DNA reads TGTGCCAGCAGCCAAGATGGGCCCCCAGATACGCAGTATTTT. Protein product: CASSQDGPPDTQYF.

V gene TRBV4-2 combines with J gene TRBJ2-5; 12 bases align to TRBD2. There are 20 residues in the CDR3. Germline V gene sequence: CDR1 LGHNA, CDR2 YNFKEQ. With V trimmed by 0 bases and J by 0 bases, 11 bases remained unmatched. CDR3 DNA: TGTGCCAGCAGCCAAGAAGGACTAGCGGGGATATATTCGTACCAAGAGACCCAGTACTTC. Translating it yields CASSQEGLAGIYSYQETQYF.